The T cell receptor beta chain under discussion was sequenced for a study of T cells in tuberculosis. The overall study: CD1B tetramers identified T cells specific for mycobacterial lipid GMM. General observations from the study: T cells binding CD1B-GMM tetramer weakly possibly escaped the sort.

No alpha-beta pairing information exists for these sequences. Clones were sequenced by immunoSEQ multiplex PCR, and TCRdb holds only the in-frame ones, with some missing. This sample carries tens of thousands of clones, approximately 91% of them seen once, and the ten largest clones take 1.9%. After thawing and overnight rest, PBMC were stained with GMM-loaded CD1B tetramer, viability dye and anti-CD3 for sorting. The CD1B tetramers carried C32 glucose monomycolate purified from Rhodococcus equi. Tetramer-negative cells, approximately 110,000 per donor, were also sorted. This CDR3 region has 16 residues. J gave up 4 bases and V 3 bases, and 10 bases lay outside the gene matches. CDR1 and CDR2 (germline): SNHLY, FYNNEI.

J is TRBJ1-2 and V is TRBV2, with TRBD1 matching over 8 bases. The TCR originated in an adult woman with latent tuberculosis. Sequencing used CD1b-GMM tetramer-negative cells sorted from PBMCs. CDR3 protein: CASSEAGGEFGYGYTF. CDR3 bases: TGTGCCAGCAGTGAGGCAGGGGGCGAATTCGGCTATGGCTACACCTTC.